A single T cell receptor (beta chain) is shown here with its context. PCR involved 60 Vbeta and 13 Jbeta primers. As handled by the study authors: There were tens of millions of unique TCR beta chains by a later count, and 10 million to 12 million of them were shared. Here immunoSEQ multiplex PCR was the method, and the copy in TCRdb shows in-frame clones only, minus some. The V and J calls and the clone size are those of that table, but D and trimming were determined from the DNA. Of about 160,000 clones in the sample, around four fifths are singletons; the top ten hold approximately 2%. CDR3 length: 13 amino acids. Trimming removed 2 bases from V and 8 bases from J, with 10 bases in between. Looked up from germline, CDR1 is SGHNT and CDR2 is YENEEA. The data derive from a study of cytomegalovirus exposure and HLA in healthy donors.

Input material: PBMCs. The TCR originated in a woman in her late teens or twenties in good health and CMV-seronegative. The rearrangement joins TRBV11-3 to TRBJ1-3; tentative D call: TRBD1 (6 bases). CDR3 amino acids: CASSLSYRDTIYF. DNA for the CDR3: TGTGCCAGCAGCTTATCATACAGGGACACCATATATTTT.